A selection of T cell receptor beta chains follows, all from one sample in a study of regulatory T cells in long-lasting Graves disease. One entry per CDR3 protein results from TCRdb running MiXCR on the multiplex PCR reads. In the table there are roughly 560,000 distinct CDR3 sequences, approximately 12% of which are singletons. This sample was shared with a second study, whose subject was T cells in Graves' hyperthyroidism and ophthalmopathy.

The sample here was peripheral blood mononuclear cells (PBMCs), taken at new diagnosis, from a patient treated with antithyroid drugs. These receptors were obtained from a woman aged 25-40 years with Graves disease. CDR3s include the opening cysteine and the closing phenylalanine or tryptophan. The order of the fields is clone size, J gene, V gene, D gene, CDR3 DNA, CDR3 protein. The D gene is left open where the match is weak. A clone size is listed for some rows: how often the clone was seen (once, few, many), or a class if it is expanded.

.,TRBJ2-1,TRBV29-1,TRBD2,TGCAGCGTGGGAAGTGGAGCGGGAGGGAGCTACAATGAGCAGTTCTTC,CSVGSGAGGSYNEQFF
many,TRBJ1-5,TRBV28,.,TGTGCCAGCAGTTTACGGGGGGGGCACCGCGGGCAGGGTCAGGGCAATCAGCCCCAGCATTTT,CASSLRGGHRGQGQGNQPQHF
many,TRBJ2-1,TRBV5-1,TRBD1,TGCGCCAGCAGCTTGCCGGACAGGGTGCAGGGCAATGAGCAGTTCTTC,CASSLPDRVQGNEQFF
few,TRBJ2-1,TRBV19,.,TGTGCCAGTAGTATTGGGGACAGCGGGAATGAGCAGTTCTTC,CASSIGDSGNEQFF
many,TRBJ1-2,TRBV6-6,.,TGTGCCAGCAGTTACTCGGCTCCAGGGGATAACTATGGCTACACCTTC,CASSYSAPGDNYGYTF
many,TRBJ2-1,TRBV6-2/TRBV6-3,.,TGTGCCAGCAGTTACCAACCCCAAATCCCTTACCCGAATGAGCAGTTCTTC,CASSYQPQIPYPNEQFF
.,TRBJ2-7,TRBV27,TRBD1,TGTGCCAGCAGTTCTACCGGACAGGGGGCCAACGAGCAGTACTTC,CASSSTGQGANEQYF
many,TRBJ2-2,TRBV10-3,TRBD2,TGTGCCATCAGTGAGTCGACTAGCGAAAACACCGGGGAGCTGTTTTTT,CAISESTSENTGELFF
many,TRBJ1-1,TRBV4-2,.,TGTGCCAGCAGCCAAGATATGGGAGGCACCGCTGAAGCTTTCTTT,CASSQDMGGTAEAFF
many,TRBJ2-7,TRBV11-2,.,TGTGCCAGCAGGCCGGGCATGGCGGCCTCCTACGAGCAGTACTTC,CASRPGMAASYEQYF
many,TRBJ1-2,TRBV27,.,TGTGCCAGCAGTTTTCAAGTGGGGCTCACGAACTATGGCTACACCTTC,CASSFQVGLTNYGYTF
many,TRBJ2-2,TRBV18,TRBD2,TGTGCCAGCTCACCATTTCTACAGCGGGAGAACACCGGGGAGCTGTTTTTT,CASSPFLQRENTGELFF
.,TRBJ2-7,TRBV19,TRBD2,TGTGCCAGTAGTATAGGACTAGCGGAAGGATACGAGCAGTACTTC,CASSIGLAEGYEQYF
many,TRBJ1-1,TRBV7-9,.,TGTGCCAGCAGCTCAGAGGGGAACACTGAAGCTTTCTTT,CASSSEGNTEAFF
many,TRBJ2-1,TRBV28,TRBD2,TGTGCCAGCAGTTCGCCCGGGACTAGCGGGAGTAATGAGCAGTTCTTC,CASSSPGTSGSNEQFF
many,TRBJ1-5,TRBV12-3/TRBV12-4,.,TGTGCCAGCAGACGCACAGGGAATAGCAATCAGCCCCAGCATTTT,CASRRTGNSNQPQHF
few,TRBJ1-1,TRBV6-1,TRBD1,TGTGCCAGCAGTCCAGGACAGGGGAGGGCTTTGAACACTGAAGCTTTCTTT,CASSPGQGRALNTEAFF
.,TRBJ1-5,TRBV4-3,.,TGCGCCAGCAGCCTCCAAGACGGAACTAATCAGCCCCAGCATTTT,CASSLQDGTNQPQHF
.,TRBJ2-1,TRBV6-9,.,TGCGCCAGCAGTGAGGGCAGTTACAATGAGCAGTTCTTC,CASSEGSYNEQFF
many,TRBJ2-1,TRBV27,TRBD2,TGTGCCAGCAGTTTATCAACGGGGGGGACTTACAATGAGCAGTTCTTC,CASSLSTGGTYNEQFF
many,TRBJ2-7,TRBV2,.,TGTGCCAGCAGTTTCACCGCTATCGAGCAGTACTTC,CASSFTAIEQYF
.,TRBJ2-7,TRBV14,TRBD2,TGTGCCAGCAGCCCGGAAGCGGGAGGGCCGAGCTCCTACAATGAGCAGTACTTC,CASSPEAGGPSSYNEQYF
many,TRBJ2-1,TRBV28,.,TGTGCCAGCAGTTTTTTAAGTTATAGCGATGAGCAGTTCTTC,CASSFLSYSDEQFF
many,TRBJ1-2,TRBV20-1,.,TGCAGTGCTAGCCTAGCGGGCCCTTCGGGTGGCTACACCTTC,CSASLAGPSGGYTF
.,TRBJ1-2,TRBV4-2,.,TGTGCCAGCAGCCAAGAAGGGGCAGGGAGATATGGCTACACCTTC,CASSQEGAGRYGYTF
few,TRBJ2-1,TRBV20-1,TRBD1,TGCAGTGCTAGAGACCCAGGGGGCGCTGGGAATGAGCAGTTCTTC,CSARDPGGAGNEQFF
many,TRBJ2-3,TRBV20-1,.,TGCAGTGCTAAACGACCGGGCTACCAATTAACGATTGATACGCAGTATTTT,CSAKRPGYQLTIDTQYF
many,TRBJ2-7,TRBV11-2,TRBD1,TGTGCCAGCAGCCAGGACAGGGTGTCGGAAGAGCAGTACTTC,CASSQDRVSEEQYF
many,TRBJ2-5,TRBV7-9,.,TGTGCCAGCAGCTTGACTCAGGGAAGGGAGACCCAGTACTTC,CASSLTQGRETQYF
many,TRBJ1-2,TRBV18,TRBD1,TGTGCCAGCAGCCCGACAGGGAGCTATGGCTACACCTTC,CASSPTGSYGYTF
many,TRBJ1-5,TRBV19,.,TGTGCCAGTAGTCTCGCCGGGACCCTTAGCAATCAGCCCCAGCATTTT,CASSLAGTLSNQPQHF
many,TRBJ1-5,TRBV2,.,TGTGCCAGCAGTGAACTAACAGGGCGGGGTCAGCCCCAGCATTTT,CASSELTGRGQPQHF
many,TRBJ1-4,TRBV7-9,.,TGTGCCAGCAGCTTAGGTCTGGAGGGTGAAAAACTGTTTTTT,CASSLGLEGEKLFF
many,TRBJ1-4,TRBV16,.,TGTGCCAGCAGCCAATCGGGCGGAACTAATGAAAAACTGTTTTTT,CASSQSGGTNEKLFF
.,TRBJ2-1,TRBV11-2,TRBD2,TGTGCCAGCAGCTTAGAGCTAGCGGGACTGAGAGGGCACAATGAGCAGTTCTTC,CASSLELAGLRGHNEQFF
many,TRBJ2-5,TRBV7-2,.,TGTGCCAGCAGTCACACGGGACATGCGGAGACCCAGTACTTC,CASSHTGHAETQYF
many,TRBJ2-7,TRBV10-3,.,TGTGCCATCAGTGACTACAGGGAAGACGAGCAGTACTTC,CAISDYREDEQYF
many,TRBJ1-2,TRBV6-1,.,TGTGCCAGCACTCCCTTCCCGGCAGGTGGCTACACCTTC,CASTPFPAGGYTF
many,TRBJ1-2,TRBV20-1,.,TGCAGTGCCCCAATCCGGGACGGATCGCTTAACTATGGCTACACCTTC,CSAPIRDGSLNYGYTF
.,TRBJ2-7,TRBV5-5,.,TGTGCCAGCAGCTTGGGTCTAAGCGGACGATCCTACGAGCAGTACTTC,CASSLGLSGRSYEQYF
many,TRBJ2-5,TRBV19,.,TGTGCCAGTAGTAGCAGGGGCGCCTCCCAAGAGACCCAGTACTTC,CASSSRGASQETQYF
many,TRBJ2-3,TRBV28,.,TGTGCCCACACACTTCATGGCACAGATACGCAGTATTTT,CAHTLHGTDTQYF
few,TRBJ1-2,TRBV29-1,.,TGCAGCGTTGGAAGAAACTATGGCTACACCTTC,CSVGRNYGYTF
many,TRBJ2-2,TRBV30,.,TGTGCCTGGAGAAATCTTGGGAACACCGGGGAGCTGTTTTTT,CAWRNLGNTGELFF
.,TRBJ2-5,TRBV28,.,TGTGCCAGCTGCCTACTACTGACTGAAGAGACCCAGTACTTC,CASCLLLTEETQYF
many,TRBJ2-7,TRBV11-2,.,TGTGCCAGCAGCTTAAGACCAGGCAGCTACGAGCAGTACTTC,CASSLRPGSYEQYF
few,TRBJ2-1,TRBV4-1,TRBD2,TGCGCCAGCAGCCAGTTAGCGGGAGGGATCTACAATGAGCAGTTCTTC,CASSQLAGGIYNEQFF
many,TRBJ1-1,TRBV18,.,TGTGCCAGCCTAACGAGTGGGAACACTGAAGCTTTCTTT,CASLTSGNTEAFF